This T cell receptor beta chain came from a study of blood T cell repertoires in COVID-19. Study summary: The United States, Italy and Spain were the sources of the acute and convalescent COVID-19 samples. PBMCs, B-cell-depleted T cells, or T cells were the source of the cDNA or gDNA that made up the material.

Germline loops: CDR1 SGHRS, CDR2 YFSETQ. V was pared by 1 base and J by 8 bases, with 6 bases of the junction left unmatched. The CDR3 consists of 14 residues. The authors' processing: Estimates of nucleated cell counts were drawn from the amplification of reference gene primers. The repertoire was sequenced with immunoSEQ multiplex PCR; TCRdb's copy has only in-frame clones and lacks some. For V, J and clone size, that table is used; D and trimming come from the DNA. The sample has more than 95,000 clones, about 86% seen once; the top ten hold roughly 13%. The V and J genes are TRBV5-1 and TRBJ1-2; TRBD1 aligns across 9 bases. This sequence was found in a woman aged 55-75 years in a cohort sampled during active or convalescent COVID-19. Source material: peripheral blood. CDR3 sequence: CASSLRSQGAGYTF. The CDR3 nucleotides read TGCGCCAGCAGCTTGAGGTCACAGGGGGCCGGCTACACCTTC.